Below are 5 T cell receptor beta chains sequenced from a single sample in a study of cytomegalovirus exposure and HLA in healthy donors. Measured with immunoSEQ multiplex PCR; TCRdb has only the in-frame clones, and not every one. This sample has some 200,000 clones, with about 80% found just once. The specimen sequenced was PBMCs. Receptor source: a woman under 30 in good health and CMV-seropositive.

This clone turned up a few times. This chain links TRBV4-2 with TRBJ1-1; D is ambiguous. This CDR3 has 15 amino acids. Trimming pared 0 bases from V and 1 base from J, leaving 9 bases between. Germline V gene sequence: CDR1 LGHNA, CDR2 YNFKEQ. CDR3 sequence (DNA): TGTGCCAGCAGCCAAGAGGACTTGGGGAACACTGAAGCTTTCTTT. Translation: CASSQEDLGNTEAFF.

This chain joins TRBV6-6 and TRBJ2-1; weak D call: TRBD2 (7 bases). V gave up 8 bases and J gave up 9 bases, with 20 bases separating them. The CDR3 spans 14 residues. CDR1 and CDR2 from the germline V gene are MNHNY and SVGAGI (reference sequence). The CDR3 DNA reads TGTGCCAGCGATGGCGGGGGCCTGACAATTGAGCAGTTCTTC. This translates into CASDGGGLTIEQFF.

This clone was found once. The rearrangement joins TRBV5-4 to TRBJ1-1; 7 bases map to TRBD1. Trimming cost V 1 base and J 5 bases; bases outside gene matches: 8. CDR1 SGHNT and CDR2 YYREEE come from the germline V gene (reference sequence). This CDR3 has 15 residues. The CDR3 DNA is TGTGCCAGCAGCTTGTTTGGACAGGTCGAGACTGAAGCTTTCTTT. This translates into CASSLFGQVETEAFF.

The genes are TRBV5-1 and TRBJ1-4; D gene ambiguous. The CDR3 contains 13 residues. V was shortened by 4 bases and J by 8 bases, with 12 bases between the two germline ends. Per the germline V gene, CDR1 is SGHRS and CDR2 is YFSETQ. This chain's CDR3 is CASSRGASEKLFF. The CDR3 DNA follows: TGCGCCAGCAGCCGCGGTGCCAGCGAAAAACTGTTTTTT.

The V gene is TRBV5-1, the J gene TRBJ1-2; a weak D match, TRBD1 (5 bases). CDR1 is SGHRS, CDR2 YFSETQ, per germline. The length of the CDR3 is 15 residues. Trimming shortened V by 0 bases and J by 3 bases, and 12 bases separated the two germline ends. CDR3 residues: CASSLDSGEDYGYTF. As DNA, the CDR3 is TGCGCCAGCAGCTTGGATTCGGGGGAGGACTATGGCTACACCTTC.